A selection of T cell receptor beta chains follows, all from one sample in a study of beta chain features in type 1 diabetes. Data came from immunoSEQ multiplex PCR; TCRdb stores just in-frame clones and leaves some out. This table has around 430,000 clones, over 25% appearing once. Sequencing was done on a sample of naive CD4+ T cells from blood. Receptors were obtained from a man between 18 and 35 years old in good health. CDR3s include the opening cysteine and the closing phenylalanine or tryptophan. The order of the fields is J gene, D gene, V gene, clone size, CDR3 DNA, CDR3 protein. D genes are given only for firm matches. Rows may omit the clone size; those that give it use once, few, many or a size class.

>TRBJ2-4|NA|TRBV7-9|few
TGTGCCAGCAGCTTAGATGTGGCAGCCAAAAACATTCAGTACTTC
CASSLDVAAKNIQYF
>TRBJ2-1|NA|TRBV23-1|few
TGCGCCAGCAGTCCCCGTGAGCAGTTCTTC
CASSPREQFF
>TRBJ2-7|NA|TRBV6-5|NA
TGTGCCAGCAGCACGTACGGAGGGTACGAGCAGTACTTC
CASSTYGGYEQYF
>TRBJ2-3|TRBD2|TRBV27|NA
TGTGCCAGCAGTTTTCGTTCCGCGGGAGCGACAGATACGCAGTATTTT
CASSFRSAGATDTQYF
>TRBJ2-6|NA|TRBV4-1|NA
TGCGCCAGCAGCCTAGGCTCTGGGGCCAACGTCCTGACTTTC
CASSLGSGANVLTF
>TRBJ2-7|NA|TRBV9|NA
TGTGCCAGCAGCGTTGGAACAGGGAATTACGAGCAGTACTTC
CASSVGTGNYEQYF
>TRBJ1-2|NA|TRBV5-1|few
TGCGCCAGCACCCTGGACTTCTATGGCTACACCTTC
CASTLDFYGYTF
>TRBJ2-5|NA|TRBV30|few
TGTGCCTGGACGCGTACGATTGGTTCTCGGACCCAGTACTTC
CAWTRTIGSRTQYF
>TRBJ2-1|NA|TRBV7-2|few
TGTGCCAGCAGACAGGTAAATTACAATGAGCAGTTCTTC
CASRQVNYNEQFF
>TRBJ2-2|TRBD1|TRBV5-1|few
TGCGCCAGCAGCCCAGGACAGGGAACCGGGGAGCTGTTTTTT
CASSPGQGTGELFF
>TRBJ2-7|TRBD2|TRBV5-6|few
TGTGCCAGCAGCTTGGGGCGCGTCACTAGCGGGAGGCGAGTGGAGCAGTACTTC
CASSLGRVTSGRRVEQYF
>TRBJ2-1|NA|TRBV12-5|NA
TGTGCTAGTGGCTACAGGATAAGCTCCTACAATGAGCAGTTCTTC
CASGYRISSYNEQFF
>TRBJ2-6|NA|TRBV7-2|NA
TGTGCCAGCAGTGCGAGGGCAGCGCCTCTCTCTGGGGCCAACGTCCTGACTTTC
CASSARAAPLSGANVLTF
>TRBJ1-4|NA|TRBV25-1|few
TGTGCCAGCAGTGCCACCTACACCGGAGGGACTGAAAAACTGTTTTTT
CASSATYTGGTEKLFF
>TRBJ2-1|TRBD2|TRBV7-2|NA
TGTGCCAGCAGCCGTAGAGTGGGGGCTAGCGGGAGATCTTACAATGAGCAGTTCTTC
CASSRRVGASGRSYNEQFF
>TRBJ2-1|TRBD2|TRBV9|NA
TGTGCCAGCAGCCCAGCGGGAACGTACAATGAGCAGTTCTTC
CASSPAGTYNEQFF
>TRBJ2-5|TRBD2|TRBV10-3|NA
TGTGCCATCAGTGATGCGGGAGAAAACCAAGAGACCCAGTACTTC
CAISDAGENQETQYF
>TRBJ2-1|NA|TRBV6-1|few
TGTGCCAGCAGTGAAACGAACTCCCGTACCTACAATGAGCAGTTCTTC
CASSETNSRTYNEQFF
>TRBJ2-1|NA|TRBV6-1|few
TGTGCCAGTGAGGCGATGAGGAGTTACAATGAGCAGTTCTTC
CASEAMRSYNEQFF
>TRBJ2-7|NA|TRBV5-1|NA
TGCGCCAGCAGCTTCGGACAGTACTACGAGCAGTACTTC
CASSFGQYYEQYF
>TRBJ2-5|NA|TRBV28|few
TGTGCCAGCAGTACCGGGGGGCGTGAGACCCAGTACTTC
CASSTGGRETQYF
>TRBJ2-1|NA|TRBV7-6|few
TGTGCCAGCAGCTCACCGGGGCGAAGCTCCTACAATGAGCAGTTCTTC
CASSSPGRSSYNEQFF